The rows below give T cell receptor beta chains drawn from one sample of a study of type 1 and type 2 diabetes patients. Using its own MiXCR run on the multiplex PCR reads, TCRdb lists one record per CDR3 protein. The sample holds 280,000 or so distinct CDR3 sequences, 47% seen once. The sample was peripheral blood mononuclear cells (PBMCs). Source of these receptors: a man aged 18-30 years with type 2 diabetes. Each CDR3 is given with its conserved first and last residue. D genes are given only for firm matches. Rows give clone size only sometimes, using once, few, many, or a class for an expanded clone.

cdr3_nt cdr3_aa v_call d_call j_call clone_size
TGTGCCAGCAGTCCGACAGGGGCCAGGGGCGGCTACACCTTC CASSPTGARGGYTF TRBV6-5 TRBD1 TRBJ1-2 .
TGTGCCAGCAGGACCGGGACGGATTACGAGCAGTACTTC CASRTGTDYEQYF TRBV28 . TRBJ2-7 few
TGTGCCAGCAGCTCCAACCGGGAAAAACTGTTTTTT CASSSNREKLFF TRBV7-2 . TRBJ1-4 many
TGTGCCACCAGTCCGAGTCAGGAGCATGAGCAGTTCTTC CATSPSQEHEQFF TRBV24-1 . TRBJ2-1 .
TGTGCCAGTACCTACACAGGGAAGGAATCAGCTTTCTTT CASTYTGKESAFF TRBV19 . TRBJ1-1 few
TGTGCCAGCAGGAATGTGGGGACAGGGGGCTACGAGCAGTACTTC CASRNVGTGGYEQYF TRBV28 TRBD1 TRBJ2-7 .
TGTGCCAGCAGTGAGGAACTGACAGGGGTTGTAGAGACCCAGTACTTC CASSEELTGVVETQYF TRBV25-1 TRBD1 TRBJ2-5 few
TGTGCCAGCAGCCAAGTCCAAGCGGGGCTTAAGTACGAGCAGTACTTC CASSQVQAGLKYEQYF TRBV7-8 TRBD2 TRBJ2-7 .
TGTGCCAGCAGTTACACGGCAGGGTACGAGCAGTACTTC CASSYTAGYEQYF TRBV6-5 . TRBJ2-7 .
TGTGCCAGCAGTGTGATGCAGGGGGTGAACACAGATACGCAGTATTTT CASSVMQGVNTDTQYF TRBV2 TRBD1 TRBJ2-3 once
TGTGCCAGCAGTCAGGGACAATACGAGCAGTACTTC CASSQGQYEQYF TRBV7-9 . TRBJ2-7 .